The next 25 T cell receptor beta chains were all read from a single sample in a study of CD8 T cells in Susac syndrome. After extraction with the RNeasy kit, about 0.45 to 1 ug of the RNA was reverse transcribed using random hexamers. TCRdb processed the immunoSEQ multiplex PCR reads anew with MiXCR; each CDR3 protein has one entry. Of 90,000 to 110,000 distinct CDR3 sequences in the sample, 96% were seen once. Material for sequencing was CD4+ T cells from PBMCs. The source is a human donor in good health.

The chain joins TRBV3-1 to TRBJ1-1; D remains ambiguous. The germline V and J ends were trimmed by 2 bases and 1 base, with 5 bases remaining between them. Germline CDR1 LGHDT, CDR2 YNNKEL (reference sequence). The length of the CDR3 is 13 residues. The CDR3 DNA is TGTGCCAGCAGCCAACTGGAGAACACTGAAGCTTTCTTT. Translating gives CASSQLENTEAFF.

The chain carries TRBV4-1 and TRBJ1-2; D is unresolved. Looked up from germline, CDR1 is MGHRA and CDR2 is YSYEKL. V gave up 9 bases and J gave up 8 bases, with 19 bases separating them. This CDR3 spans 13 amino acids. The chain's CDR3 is CARPGHLKHGYTF. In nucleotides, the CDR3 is TGCGCCAGACCGGGCCACCTAAAACACGGCTACACCTTC.

CDR3 in amino acids: CASSAPSSGTDTQYF. In DNA, the CDR3 is TGTGCCAGCAGCGCCCCCTCAAGCGGCACAGATACGCAGTATTTT. The rearrangement joins TRBV6-2 or TRBV6-3 to TRBJ2-3; D remains ambiguous. V was trimmed by 6 bases and J by 1 base, leaving 14 bases between them. This CDR3 contains 15 residues. Germline V gene lookup returns CDR1 MNHEY and CDR2 SVGEGT.

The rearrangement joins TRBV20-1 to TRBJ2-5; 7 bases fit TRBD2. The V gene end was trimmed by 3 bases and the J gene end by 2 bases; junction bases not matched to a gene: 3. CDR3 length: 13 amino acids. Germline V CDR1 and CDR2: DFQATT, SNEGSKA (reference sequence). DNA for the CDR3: TGCAGTGCTAGGAGCGGGAAGCAAGAGACCCAGTACTTC. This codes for CSARSGKQETQYF.

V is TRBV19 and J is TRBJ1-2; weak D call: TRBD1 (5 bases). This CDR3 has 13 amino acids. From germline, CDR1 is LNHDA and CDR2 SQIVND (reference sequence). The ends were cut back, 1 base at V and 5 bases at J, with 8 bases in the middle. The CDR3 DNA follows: TGTGCCAGTAGTATAGCAGGGTTTTATGGCTACACCTTC. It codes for CASSIAGFYGYTF. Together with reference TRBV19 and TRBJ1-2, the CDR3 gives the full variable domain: DGGITQSPKYLFRKEGQNVTLSCEQNLNHDAMYWYRQDPGQGLRLIYYSQIVNDFQKGDIAEGYSVSREKKESFPLTVTSAQKNPTAFYLCASSIAGFYGYTFGSGTRLTVV.

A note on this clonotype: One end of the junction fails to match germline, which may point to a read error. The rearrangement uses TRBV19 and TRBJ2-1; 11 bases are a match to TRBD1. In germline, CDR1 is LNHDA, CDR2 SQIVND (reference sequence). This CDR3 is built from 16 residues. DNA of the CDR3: TGTGCCAGTAGTGACTCCGGGACAGGGGGGTACATTGAGCAGTTCTTC. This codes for CASSDSGTGGYIEQFF.

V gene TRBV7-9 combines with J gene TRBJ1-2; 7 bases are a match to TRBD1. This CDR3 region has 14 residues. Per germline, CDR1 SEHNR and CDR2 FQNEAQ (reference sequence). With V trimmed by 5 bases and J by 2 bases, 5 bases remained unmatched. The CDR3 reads CASSAPGQNYGYTF. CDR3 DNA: TGTGCCAGCAGCGCCCCGGGACAGAACTATGGCTACACCTTC. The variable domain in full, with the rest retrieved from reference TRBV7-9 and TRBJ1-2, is DTGVSQNPRHKITKRGQNVTFRCDPISEHNRLYWYRQTLGQGPEFLTYFQNEAQLEKSRLLSDRFSAERPKGSFSTLEIQRTEQGDSAMYLCASSAPGQNYGYTFGSGTRLTVV.

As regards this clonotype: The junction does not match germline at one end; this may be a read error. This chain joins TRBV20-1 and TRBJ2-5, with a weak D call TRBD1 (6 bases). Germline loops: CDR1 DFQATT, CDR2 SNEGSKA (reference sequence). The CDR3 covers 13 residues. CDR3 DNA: TGCAGTGGGGATTCCGGGACAAAAGAGACCCAGCACTTC. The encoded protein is CSGDSGTKETQHF.

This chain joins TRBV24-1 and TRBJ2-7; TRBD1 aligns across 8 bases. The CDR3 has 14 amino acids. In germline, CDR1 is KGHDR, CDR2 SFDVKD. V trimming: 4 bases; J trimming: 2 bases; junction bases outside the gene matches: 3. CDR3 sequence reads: CATSETGGTYEQYF. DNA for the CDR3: TGTGCCACCAGTGAAACAGGGGGGACCTACGAGCAGTACTTC.

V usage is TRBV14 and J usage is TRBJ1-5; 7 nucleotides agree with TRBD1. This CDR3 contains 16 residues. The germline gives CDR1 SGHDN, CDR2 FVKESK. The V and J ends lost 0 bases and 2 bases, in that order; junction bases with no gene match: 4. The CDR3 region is CASSQERGQGNQPQHF. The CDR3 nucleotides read TGTGCCAGCAGCCAAGAAAGGGGGCAGGGCAATCAGCCCCAGCATTTT. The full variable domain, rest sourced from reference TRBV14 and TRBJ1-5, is EAGVTQFPSHSVIEKGQTVTLRCDPISGHDNLYWYRRVMGKEIKFLLHFVKESKQDESGMPNNRFLAERTGGTYSTLKVQPAELEDSGVYFCASSQERGQGNQPQHFGDGTRLSIL.

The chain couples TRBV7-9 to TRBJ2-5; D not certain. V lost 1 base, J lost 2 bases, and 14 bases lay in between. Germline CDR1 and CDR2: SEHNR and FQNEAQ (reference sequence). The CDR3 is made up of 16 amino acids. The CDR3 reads CASSLEGRARQETQYF. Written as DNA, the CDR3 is TGTGCCAGCAGCTTAGAAGGTCGAGCCCGTCAAGAGACCCAGTACTTC.

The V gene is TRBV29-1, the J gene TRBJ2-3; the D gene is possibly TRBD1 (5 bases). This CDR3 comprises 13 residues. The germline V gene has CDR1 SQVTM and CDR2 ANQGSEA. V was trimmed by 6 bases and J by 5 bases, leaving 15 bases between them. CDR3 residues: CSVTNIRGDTQYF. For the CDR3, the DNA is TGCAGCGTCACTAATATTAGGGGAGATACGCAGTATTTT.

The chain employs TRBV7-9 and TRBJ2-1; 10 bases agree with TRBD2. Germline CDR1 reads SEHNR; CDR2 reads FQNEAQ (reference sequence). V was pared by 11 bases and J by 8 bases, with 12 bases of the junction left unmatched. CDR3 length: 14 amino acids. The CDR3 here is CASIPGTSADEQFF. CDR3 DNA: TGTGCCTCAATACCCGGGACTAGCGCCGATGAGCAGTTCTTC.

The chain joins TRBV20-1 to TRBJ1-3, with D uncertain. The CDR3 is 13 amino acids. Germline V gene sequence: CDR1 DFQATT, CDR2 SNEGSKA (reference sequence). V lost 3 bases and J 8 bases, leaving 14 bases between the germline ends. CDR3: CSASDSKVDTIYF. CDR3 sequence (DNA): TGCAGTGCTAGCGACTCGAAGGTTGACACCATATATTTT.

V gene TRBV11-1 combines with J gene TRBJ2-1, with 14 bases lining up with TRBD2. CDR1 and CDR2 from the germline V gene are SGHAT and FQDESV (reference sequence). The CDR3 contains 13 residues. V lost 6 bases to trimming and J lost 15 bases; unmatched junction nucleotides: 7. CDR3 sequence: CASSPGLAGVVFF. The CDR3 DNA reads TGTGCCAGCAGTCCGGGACTAGCGGGAGTAGTGTTCTTC.

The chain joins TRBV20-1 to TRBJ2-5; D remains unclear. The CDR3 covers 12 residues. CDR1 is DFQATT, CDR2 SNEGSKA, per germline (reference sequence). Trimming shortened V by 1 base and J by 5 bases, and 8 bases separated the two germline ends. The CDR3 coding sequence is TGCAGTGCTAGAGTCTCGTCGGAGACCCAGTACTTC. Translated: CSARVSSETQYF.

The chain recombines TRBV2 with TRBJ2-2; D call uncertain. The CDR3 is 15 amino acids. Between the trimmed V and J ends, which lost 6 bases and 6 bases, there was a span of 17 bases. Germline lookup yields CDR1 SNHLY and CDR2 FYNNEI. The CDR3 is CASSAQTPGPGELFF. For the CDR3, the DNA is TGTGCCAGCAGCGCCCAGACACCCGGGCCCGGGGAGCTGTTTTTT.

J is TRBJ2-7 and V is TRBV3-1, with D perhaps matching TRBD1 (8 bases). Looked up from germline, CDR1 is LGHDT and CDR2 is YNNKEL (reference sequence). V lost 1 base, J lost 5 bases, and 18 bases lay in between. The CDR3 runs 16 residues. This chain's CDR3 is CASSQAGGGRYHEQYF. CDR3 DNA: TGTGCCAGCAGCCAAGCAGGGGGCGGGAGATACCACGAGCAGTACTTC.

CDR3 in DNA: TGTGCCAGCAGCCAAGATCAGGGGGCGTATACGCAGTATTTT. Protein sequence: CASSQDQGAYTQYF. The rearrangement joins TRBV4-2 to TRBJ2-3, with 8 bases aligning to TRBD1. CDR1 and CDR2 (germline): LGHNA, YNFKEQ. The CDR3 length is 14 residues. The V gene end was trimmed by 0 bases and the J gene end by 7 bases; junction bases not matched to a gene: 3.

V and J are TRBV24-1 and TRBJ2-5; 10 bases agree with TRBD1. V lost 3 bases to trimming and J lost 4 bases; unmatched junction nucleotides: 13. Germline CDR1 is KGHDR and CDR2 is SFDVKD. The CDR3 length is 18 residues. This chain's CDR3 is CATSDDRGQAGHPETQYF. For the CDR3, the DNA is TGTGCCACCAGTGATGACAGGGGGCAGGCAGGTCACCCAGAGACCCAGTACTTC.

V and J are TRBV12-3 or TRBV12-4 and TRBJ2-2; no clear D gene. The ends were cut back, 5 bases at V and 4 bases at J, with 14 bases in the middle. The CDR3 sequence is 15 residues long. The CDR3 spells CASSPPQSATGELFF. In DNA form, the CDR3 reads TGTGCCAGCAGTCCACCCCAAAGCGCCACCGGGGAGCTGTTTTTT.

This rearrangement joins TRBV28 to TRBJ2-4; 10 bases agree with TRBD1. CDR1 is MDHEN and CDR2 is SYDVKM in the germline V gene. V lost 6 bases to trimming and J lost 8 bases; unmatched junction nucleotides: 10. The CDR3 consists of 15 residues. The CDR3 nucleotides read TGTGCCAGCAGCCCAGACAGGGGGCAATGGGACATTCAGTACTTC. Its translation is CASSPDRGQWDIQYF.

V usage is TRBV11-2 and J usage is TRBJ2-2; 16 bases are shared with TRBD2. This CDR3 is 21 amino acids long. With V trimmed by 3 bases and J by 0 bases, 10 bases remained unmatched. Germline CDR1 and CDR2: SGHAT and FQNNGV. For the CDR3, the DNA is TGTGCCAGCAGCTTTTTCAGTGCGGGACTAGCGGGGGGGACGAACACCGGGGAGCTGTTTTTT. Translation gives CASSFFSAGLAGGTNTGELFF. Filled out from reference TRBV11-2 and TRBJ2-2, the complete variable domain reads EAGVAQSPRYKIIEKRQSVAFWCNPISGHATLYWYQQILGQGPKLLIQFQNNGVVDDSQLPKDRFSAERLKGVDSTLKIQPAKLEDSAVYLCASSFFSAGLAGGTNTGELFFGEGSRLTVL.

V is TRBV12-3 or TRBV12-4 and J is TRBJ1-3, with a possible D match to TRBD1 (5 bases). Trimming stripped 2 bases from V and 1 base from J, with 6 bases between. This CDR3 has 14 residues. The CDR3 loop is CASSLWGSGNTIYF. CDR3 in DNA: TGTGCCAGCAGTTTATGGGGGTCTGGAAACACCATATATTTT.

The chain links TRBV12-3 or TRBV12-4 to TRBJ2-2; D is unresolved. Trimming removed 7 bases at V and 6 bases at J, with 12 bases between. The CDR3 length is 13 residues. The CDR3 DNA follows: TGTGCCAGCATTGGATGGCGCGCCGGGGAGCTGTTTTTT. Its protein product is CASIGWRAGELFF.